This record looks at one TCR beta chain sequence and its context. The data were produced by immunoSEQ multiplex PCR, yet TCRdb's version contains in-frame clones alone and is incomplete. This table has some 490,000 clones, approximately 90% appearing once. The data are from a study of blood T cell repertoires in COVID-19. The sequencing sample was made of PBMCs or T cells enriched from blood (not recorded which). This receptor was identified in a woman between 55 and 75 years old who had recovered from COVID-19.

The CDR3 spells CASSLVRGRETQYF. CDR3 nucleotides: TGTGCCAGCAGCTTAGTTAGAGGGCGGGAGACCCAGTACTTC. The gene calls are TRBV7-2 and TRBJ2-5; tentative D call: TRBD2 (5 bases). The CDR3 length is 14 residues. Trimming cost V 1 base and J 5 bases, with 11 bases left between them. CDR1 and CDR2 from the germline V gene are SGHTA and FQGNSA.